This T cell receptor (beta chain) was recorded in a study of CD8+CD57+ T cells in acquired aplastic anemia. Looking at the study overall: Roughly 3 ug was the average amount of DNA from sorted CD4+ and CD8+ cells. The study's findings and limits: Patients and controls were not found to differ significantly in CD8+ Simpson's diversity. A set of approximately 30 CD8+ CDR3 sequences was shared between patients and controls, and these sequences appeared highly expressed in patients.

On this clonotype: No antigen is known for it.

All patients picked for sequencing had shown, by flow cytometry, an expansion of CD8+CD57+ cells. Everyone among the patients had severe acquired aplastic anemia. Researchers used genomic DNA as the template to profile TCR beta VDJ and CDR3. TCRdb independently ran MiXCR on the reads; one entry per CDR3 protein. The table shows 150,000 to 200,000 distinct CDR3 sequences, with around 48% occurring only once. Trimming cost V 4 bases and J 0 bases, with 10 bases left between them. The CDR3 extends over 13 amino acids. Germline loops: CDR1 DFQATT, CDR2 SNEGSKA (reference sequence). The specimen sequenced was sorted CD4+, CD8+, or CD8+CD57+ T cells (not recorded which) from PBMCs. This clonotype was sampled from a human donor with aplastic anemia. The V and J genes are TRBV20-1 and TRBJ2-7; maybe TRBD1 (6 bases). The CDR3 nucleotides read TGCAGTGCTACACGGACAGCCTCCTACGAGCAGTACTTC. Translated: CSATRTASYEQYF.